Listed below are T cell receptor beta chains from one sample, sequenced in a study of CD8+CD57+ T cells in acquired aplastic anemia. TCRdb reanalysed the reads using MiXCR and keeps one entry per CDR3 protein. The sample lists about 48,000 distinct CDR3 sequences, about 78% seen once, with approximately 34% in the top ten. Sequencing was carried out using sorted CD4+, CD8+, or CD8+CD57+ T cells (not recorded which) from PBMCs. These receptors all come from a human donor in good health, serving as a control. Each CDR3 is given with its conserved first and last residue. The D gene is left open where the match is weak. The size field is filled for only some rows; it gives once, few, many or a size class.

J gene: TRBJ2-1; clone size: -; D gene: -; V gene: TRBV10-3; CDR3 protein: CAISESGQYNEQFF; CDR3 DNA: TGTGCCATCAGTGAGTCAGGACAGTACAATGAGCAGTTCTTC
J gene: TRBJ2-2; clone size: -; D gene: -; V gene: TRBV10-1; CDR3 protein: CASSRGGSGTGELFF; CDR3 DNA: TGCGCCAGCAGCAGGGGAGGGTCGGGCACCGGGGAGCTGTTTTTT
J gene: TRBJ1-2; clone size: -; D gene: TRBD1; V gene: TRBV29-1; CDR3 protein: CSTTTGRYGYTF; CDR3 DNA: TGCAGCACCACGACAGGGAGGTATGGCTACACCTTC
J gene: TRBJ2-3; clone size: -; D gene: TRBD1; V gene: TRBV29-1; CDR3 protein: CSVGDRGSDTQYF; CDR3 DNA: TGCAGCGTTGGAGACAGGGGGTCAGATACGCAGTATTTT
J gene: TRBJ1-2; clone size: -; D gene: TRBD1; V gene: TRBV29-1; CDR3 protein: CSVVDKGWDRANYGYTF; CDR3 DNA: TGCAGCGTTGTCGACAAGGGGTGGGACAGGGCCAACTATGGCTACACCTTC
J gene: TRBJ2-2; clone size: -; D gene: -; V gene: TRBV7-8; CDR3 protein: CASSLVGRVLVVGELFF; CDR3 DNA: TGTGCCAGCAGCTTAGTGGGCAGGGTCCTGGTTGTCGGGGAGCTGTTTTTT
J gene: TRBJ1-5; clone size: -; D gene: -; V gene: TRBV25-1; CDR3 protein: CASSDPGHIQPQHF; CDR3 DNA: TGTGCCAGCAGTGATCCGGGACACATTCAGCCCCAGCATTTT
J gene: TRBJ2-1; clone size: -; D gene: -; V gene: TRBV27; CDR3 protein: CASSQGRMPHNEQFF; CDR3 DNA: TGTGCCAGCAGTCAAGGACGGATGCCCCACAATGAGCAGTTCTTC
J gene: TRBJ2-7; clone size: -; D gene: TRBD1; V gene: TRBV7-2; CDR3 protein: CASSKSPGTGVSQYF; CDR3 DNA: TGTGCCAGCAGCAAAAGTCCCGGGACAGGGGTGAGCCAGTACTTC
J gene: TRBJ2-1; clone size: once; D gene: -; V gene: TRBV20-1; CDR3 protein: CSARDRAENSQGEGKFF; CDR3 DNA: TGCAGTGCTAGAGATCGGGCGGAAAACTCCCAGGGCGAGGGGAAGTTCTTC
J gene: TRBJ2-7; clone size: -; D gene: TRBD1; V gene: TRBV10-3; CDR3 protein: CVIIPGQATYEQYF; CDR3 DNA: TGTGTCATCATCCCGGGACAGGCGACCTACGAGCAGTACTTC
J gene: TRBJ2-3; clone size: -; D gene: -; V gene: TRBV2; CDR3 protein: CASKGGARTDTQYF; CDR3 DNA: TGTGCCAGCAAGGGGGGGGCGCGGACAGATACGCAGTATTTT
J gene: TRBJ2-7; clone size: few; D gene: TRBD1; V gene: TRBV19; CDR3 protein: CASSSNPGQPYYEQYF; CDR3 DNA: TGTGCCAGTAGTAGCAATCCGGGACAGCCTTATTACGAGCAGTACTTC
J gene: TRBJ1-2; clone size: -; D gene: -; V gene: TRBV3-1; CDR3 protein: CASSQVRTYGYTF; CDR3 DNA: TGTGCCAGCAGCCAAGTCAGGACCTATGGCTACACCTTC
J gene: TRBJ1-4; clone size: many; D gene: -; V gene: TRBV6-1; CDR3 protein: CASSEGEGGNEKLFF; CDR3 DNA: TGTGCCAGCAGTGAAGGGGAGGGGGGGAATGAAAAACTGTTTTTT
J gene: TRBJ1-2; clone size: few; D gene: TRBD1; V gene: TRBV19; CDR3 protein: CASSRGQGGYGYTF; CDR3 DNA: TGTGCCAGTAGTCGTGGACAGGGAGGATATGGCTACACCTTC
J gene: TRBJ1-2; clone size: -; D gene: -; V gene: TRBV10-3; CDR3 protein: CAISVDGNYGYTF; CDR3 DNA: TGTGCCATCAGTGTCGACGGTAACTATGGCTACACCTTC
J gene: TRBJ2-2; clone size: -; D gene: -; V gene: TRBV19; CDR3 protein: CASTPLGGANTGELFF; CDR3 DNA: TGTGCCAGTACCCCCTTAGGAGGAGCGAACACCGGGGAGCTGTTTTTT
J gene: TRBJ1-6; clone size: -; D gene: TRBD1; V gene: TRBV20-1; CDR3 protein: CSATWDSANSPLHF; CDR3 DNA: TGCAGTGCTACCTGGGACAGCGCCAATTCACCCCTCCACTTT
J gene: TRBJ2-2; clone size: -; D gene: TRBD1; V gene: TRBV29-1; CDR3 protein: CSADRGGTGELFF; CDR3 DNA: TGCAGCGCGGACAGGGGCGGCACCGGGGAGCTGTTTTTT